The 3 T cell receptor beta chains in this list originate from one sample, sequenced in a study of beta chain features in type 1 diabetes. General study findings and limits: Type 1 diabetes patients had TCRB CDR3s that were shorter (moderately but significantly so) in all four CD4+ subsets.

The isolated RNA, all of it, was reverse transcribed, so expressed TCRB transcripts were what got sequenced. Some clones are missing from TCRdb's copy, which holds only in-frame ones; the method was immunoSEQ multiplex PCR. Here the sample spans some 350,000 clones, around an eighth being singletons. What these receptors recognize is not known. The sequenced sample was naive CD4+ T cells from blood. Receptors originate from a woman in her late teens or twenties with type 1 diabetes.

This clone was observed a few times. This rearrangement joins TRBV25-1 to TRBJ2-1; 7 bases are a match to TRBD2. CDR1 and CDR2 from the germline V gene are MGHDK and SYGVNS. J lost 7 bases, V lost 3 bases, and 9 bases had no gene match. This CDR3 is built from 15 residues. CDR3 sequence: CASSEGGTLGNEQFF. The CDR3 DNA follows: TGTGCCAGCAGTGAGGGGGGGACTCTAGGGAATGAGCAGTTCTTC. Together with reference TRBV25-1 and TRBJ2-1, the CDR3 gives the full variable domain: EADIYQTPRYLVIGTGKKITLECSQTMGHDKMYWYQQDPGMELHLIHYSYGVNSTEKGDLSSESTVSRIRTEHFPLTLESARPSHTSQYLCASSEGGTLGNEQFFGPGTRLTVL.

This clone appeared a few times. The chain employs TRBV9 and TRBJ2-2; TRBD1 might be the D (6 bases). Deletions cut 3 bases from V and 4 bases from J, with 16 bases between. Germline V gene lookup returns CDR1 SGDLS and CDR2 YYNGEE. The CDR3 has 16 amino acids. The CDR3 here is CASSEGGFASTGELFF. The CDR3 nucleotides are TGTGCCAGCAGCGAAGGGGGATTTGCCAGCACCGGGGAGCTGTTTTTT. The whole variable domain, filled in from reference TRBV9 and TRBJ2-2, reads DSGVTQTPKHLITATGQRVTLRCSPRSGDLSVYWYQQSLDQGLQFLIQYYNGEERAKGNILERFSAQQFPDLHSELNLSSLELGDSALYFCASSEGGFASTGELFFGEGSRLTVL.

The chain carries TRBV30 and TRBJ1-5; 10 bases are a match to TRBD1. V was pared by 5 bases and J by 9 bases, with 10 bases of the junction left unmatched. The CDR3 sequence is 14 residues long. Germline lookup yields CDR1 GTSNPN and CDR2 SVGIG (reference sequence). CDR3 protein: CAWATGTGVWPQHF. CDR3 DNA: TGTGCCTGGGCTACCGGGACAGGGGTGTGGCCCCAGCATTTT.